Following are 2 T cell receptor beta chains from one sample sequenced in a study of shared clonotypes between healthy human individuals. The table came from immunoSEQ multiplex PCR; TCRdb's copy has only in-frame clones and leaves some out. The table records fewer than 2.5 million clones, roughly 93% of them present only once. The source material was naive CD4+ T cells from PBMCs. Stated subset: CD45RA+ positively selected. Receptors originate from a man aged 18 to 35 in good health. Some clones in this sample may be carry-over from other donors' samples.

The rearrangement links TRBV19 to TRBJ1-5; 7 nucleotides agree with TRBD1. CDR1 and CDR2 from the germline V gene are LNHDA and SQIVND (reference sequence). With 0 bases clipped from V and 4 bases from J, the junction kept 9 bases outside the gene matches. The CDR3 length is 17 residues. The CDR3 sequence: CASSIDQSGTVNQPQHF. The DNA for the CDR3 is TGTGCCAGTAGTATAGATCAGTCTGGGACAGTGAATCAGCCCCAGCATTTT. Full variable domain (rest looked up from reference TRBV19 and TRBJ1-5): DGGITQSPKYLFRKEGQNVTLSCEQNLNHDAMYWYRQDPGQGLRLIYYSQIVNDFQKGDIAEGYSVSREKKESFPLTVTSAQKNPTAFYLCASSIDQSGTVNQPQHFGDGTRLSIL.

This rearrangement joins TRBV5-1 to TRBJ2-7; D remains ambiguous. V shed 3 bases and J shed 3 bases, with 13 bases lying between them. The germline CDR1 and CDR2 sequences are SGHRS and YFSETQ. The length of the CDR3 is 14 residues. The CDR3 reads CASSSRPWDYEQYF. The CDR3 DNA is TGCGCCAGCAGCTCGAGGCCGTGGGACTACGAGCAGTACTTC. The complete variable domain, with remaining parts taken from reference TRBV5-1 and TRBJ2-7, reads KAGVTQTPRYLIKTRGQQVTLSCSPISGHRSVSWYQQTPGQGLQFLFEYFSETQRNKGNFPGRFSGRQFSNSRSEMNVSTLELGDSALYLCASSSRPWDYEQYFGPGTRLTVT.